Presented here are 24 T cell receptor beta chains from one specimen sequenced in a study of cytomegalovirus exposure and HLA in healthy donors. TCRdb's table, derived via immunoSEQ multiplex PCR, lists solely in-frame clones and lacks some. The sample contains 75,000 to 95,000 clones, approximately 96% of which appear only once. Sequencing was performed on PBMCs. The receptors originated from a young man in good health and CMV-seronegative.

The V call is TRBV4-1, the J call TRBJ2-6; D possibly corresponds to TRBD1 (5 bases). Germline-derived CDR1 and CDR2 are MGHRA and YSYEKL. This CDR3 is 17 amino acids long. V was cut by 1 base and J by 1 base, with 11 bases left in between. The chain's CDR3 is CASSQGYRGSGANVLTF. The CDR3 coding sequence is TGCGCCAGCAGCCAAGGATATAGGGGTTCTGGGGCCAACGTCCTGACTTTC.

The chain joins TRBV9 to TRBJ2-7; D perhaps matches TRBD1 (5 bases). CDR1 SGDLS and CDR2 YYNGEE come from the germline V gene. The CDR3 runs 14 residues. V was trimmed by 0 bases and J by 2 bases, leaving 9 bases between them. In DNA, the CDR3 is TGTGCCAGCAGCGTAGGTTCAGGGCCCTACGAGCAGTACTTC. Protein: CASSVGSGPYEQYF.

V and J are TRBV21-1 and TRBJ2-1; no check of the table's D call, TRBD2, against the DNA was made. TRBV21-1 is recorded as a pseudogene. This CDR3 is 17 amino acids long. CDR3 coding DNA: TGTGCCAGCAGCAAAAGGGGGACTAGCGGGAGCGGGAATGAGCAGTTCTTC. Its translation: CASSKRGTSGSGNEQFF.

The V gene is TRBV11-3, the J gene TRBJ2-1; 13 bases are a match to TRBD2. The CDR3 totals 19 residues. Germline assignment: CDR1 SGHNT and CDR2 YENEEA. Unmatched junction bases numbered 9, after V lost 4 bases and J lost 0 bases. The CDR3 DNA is TGTGCCAGCAGCTCCCTGACTAGCGGGGGGCGTAGCTCCTACAATGAGCAGTTCTTC. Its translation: CASSSLTSGGRSSYNEQFF.

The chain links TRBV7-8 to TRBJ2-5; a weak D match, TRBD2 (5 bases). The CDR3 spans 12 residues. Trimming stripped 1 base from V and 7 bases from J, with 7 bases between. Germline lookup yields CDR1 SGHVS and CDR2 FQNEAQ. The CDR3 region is CASSLVGGTQYF. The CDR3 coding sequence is TGTGCCAGCAGCTTAGTCGGAGGGACCCAGTACTTC.

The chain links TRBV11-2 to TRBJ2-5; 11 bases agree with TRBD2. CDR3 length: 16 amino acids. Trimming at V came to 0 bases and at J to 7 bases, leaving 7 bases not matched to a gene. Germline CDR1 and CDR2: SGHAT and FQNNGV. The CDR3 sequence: CASSLDVLAGVGTQYF. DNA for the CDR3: TGTGCCAGCAGCTTAGATGTACTAGCGGGAGTAGGGACCCAGTACTTC.

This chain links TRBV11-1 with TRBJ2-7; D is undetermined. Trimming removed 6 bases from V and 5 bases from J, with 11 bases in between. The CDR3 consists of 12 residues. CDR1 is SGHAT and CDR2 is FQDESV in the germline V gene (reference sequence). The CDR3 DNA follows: TGTGCCAGCAGGGATCTAGAGGACGAGCAGTACTTC. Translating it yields CASRDLEDEQYF.

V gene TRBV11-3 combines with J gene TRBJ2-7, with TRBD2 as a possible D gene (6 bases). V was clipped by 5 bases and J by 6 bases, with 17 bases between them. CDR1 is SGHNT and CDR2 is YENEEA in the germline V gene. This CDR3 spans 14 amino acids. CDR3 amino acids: CASSPSPGSPEQYV. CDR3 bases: TGTGCCAGCAGCCCTTCGCCCGGGAGCCCCGAGCAGTACGTC.

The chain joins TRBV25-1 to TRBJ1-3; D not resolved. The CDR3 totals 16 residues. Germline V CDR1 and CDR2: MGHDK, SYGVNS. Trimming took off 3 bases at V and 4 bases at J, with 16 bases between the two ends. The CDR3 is CASSDYLGSGGNTIYF. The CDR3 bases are TGTGCCAGCAGTGACTACTTGGGGTCGGGAGGAAACACCATATATTTT.

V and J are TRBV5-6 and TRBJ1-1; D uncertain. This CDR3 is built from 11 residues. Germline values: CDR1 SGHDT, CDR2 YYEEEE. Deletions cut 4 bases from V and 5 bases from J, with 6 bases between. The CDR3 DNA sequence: TGTGCCAGCAGCCTTCAGACTGAAGCTTTCTTT. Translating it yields CASSLQTEAFF.

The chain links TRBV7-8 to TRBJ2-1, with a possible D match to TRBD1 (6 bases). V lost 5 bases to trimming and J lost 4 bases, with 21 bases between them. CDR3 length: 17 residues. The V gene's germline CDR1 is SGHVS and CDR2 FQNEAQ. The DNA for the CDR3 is TGTGCCAGCAGCCGAGTGGGGGCGAGGACTCTTTACAATGAGCAGTTCTTC. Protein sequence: CASSRVGARTLYNEQFF.

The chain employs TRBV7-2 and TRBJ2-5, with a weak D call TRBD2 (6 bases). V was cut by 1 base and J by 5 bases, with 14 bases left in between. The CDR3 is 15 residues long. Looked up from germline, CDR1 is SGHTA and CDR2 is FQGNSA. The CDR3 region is CASSLVLGGRETQYF. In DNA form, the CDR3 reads TGTGCCAGCAGCTTAGTTTTAGGAGGGAGGGAGACCCAGTACTTC. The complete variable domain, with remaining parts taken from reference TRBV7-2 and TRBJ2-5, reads GAGVSQSPSNKVTEKGKDVELRCDPISGHTALYWYRQSLGQGLEFLIYFQGNSAPDKSGLPSDRFSAERTGGSVSTLTIQRTQQEDSAVYLCASSLVLGGRETQYFGPGTRLLVL.

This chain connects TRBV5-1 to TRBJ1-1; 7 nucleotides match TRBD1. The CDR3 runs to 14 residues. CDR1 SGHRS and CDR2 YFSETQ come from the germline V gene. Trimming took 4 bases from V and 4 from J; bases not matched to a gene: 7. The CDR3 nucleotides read TGCGCCAGCAGCCTGACAGGGTTGGGCACTGAAGCTTTCTTT. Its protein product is CASSLTGLGTEAFF.

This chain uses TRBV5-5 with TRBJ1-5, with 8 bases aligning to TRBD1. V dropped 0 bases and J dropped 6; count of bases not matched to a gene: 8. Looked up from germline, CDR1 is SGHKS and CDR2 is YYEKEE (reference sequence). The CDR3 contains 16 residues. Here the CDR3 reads CASSLGGQGARQPQHF. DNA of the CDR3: TGTGCCAGCAGCTTGGGTGGACAGGGAGCCCGTCAGCCCCAGCATTTT.

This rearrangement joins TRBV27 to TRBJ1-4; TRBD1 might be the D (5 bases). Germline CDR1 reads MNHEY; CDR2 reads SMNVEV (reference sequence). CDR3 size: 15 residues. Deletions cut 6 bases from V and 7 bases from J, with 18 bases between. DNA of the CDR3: TGTGCCAGCAGCCCCGTGGACAAGGCGAGTGAAAAACTGTTTTTT. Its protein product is CASSPVDKASEKLFF.

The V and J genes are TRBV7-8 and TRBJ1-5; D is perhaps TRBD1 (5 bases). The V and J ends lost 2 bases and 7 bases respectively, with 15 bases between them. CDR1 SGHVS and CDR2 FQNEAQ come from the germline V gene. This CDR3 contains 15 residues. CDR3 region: CASSLTAEGRQPQHF. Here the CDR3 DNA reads TGTGCCAGCAGCTTAACTGCAGAGGGGAGGCAGCCCCAGCATTTT.

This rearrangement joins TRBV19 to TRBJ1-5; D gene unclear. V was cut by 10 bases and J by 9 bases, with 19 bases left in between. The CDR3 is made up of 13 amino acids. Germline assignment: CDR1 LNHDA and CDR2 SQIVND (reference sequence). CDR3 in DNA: TGTGCCACCCATCGGGCCGAGGGTAGGCCCCAGCATTTT. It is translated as CATHRAEGRPQHF.

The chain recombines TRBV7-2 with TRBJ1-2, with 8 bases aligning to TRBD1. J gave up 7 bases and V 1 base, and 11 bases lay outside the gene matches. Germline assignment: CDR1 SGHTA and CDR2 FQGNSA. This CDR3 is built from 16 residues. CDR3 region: CASSLGGAGGLGGYTF. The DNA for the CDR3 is TGTGCCAGCAGCTTAGGGGGGGCAGGGGGCCTCGGTGGCTACACCTTC.

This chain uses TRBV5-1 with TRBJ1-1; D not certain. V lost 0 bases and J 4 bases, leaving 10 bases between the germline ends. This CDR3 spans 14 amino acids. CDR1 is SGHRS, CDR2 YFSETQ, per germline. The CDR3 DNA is TGCGCCAGCAGCTTGGCCGCAGGTCTCACTGAAGCTTTCTTT. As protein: CASSLAAGLTEAFF.

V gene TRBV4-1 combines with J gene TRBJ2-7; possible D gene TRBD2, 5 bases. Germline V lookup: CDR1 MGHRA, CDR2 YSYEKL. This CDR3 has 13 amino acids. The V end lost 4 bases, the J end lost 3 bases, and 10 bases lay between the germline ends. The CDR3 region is CASSPRSGYEQYF. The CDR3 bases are TGCGCCAGCAGCCCCAGAAGCGGCTACGAGCAGTACTTC.

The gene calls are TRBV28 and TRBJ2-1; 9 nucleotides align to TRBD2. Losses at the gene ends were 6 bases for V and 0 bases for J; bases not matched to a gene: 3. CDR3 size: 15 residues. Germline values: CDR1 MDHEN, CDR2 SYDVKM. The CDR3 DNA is TGTGCCAGCAGCCCGGGACTAGCCTCCTACAATGAGCAGTTCTTC. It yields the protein CASSPGLASYNEQFF.

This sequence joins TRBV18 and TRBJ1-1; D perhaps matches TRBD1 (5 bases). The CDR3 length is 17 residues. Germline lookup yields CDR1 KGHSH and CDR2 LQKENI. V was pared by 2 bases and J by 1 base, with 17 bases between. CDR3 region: CASSPWDSWEGNTEAFF. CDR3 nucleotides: TGTGCCAGCTCACCATGGGACTCCTGGGAGGGGAACACTGAAGCTTTCTTT.

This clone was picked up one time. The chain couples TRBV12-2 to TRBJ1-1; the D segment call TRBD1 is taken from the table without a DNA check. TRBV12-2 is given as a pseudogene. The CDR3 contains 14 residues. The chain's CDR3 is CASRQQGANTEAFF. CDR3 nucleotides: TGTGCAAGTCGCCAACAGGGGGCGAACACTGAAGCTTTCTTT.

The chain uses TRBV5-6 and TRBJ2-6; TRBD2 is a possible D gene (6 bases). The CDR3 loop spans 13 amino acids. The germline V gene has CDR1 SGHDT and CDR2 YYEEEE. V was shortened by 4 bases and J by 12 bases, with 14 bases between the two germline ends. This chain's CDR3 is CASSRLPEGVLTF. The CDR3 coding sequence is TGTGCCAGCAGCCGACTCCCGGAGGGCGTCCTGACTTTC.